The source of this TCR beta chain is a study of OX40 agonist ivuxolimab in advanced cancers. Germline V gene lookup returns CDR1 SEHNR and CDR2 FQNEAQ (reference sequence). The CDR3 spans 15 residues. Trimming took 6 bases from V and 2 from J; bases not matched to a gene: 6. Sequencing used immunoSEQ multiplex PCR; TCRdb keeps in-frame clones, though not all of them. The repertoire holds roughly 6,000 clones, with about four fifths as singletons. The sequence came from an adult with an advanced solid tumor such as melanoma, head and neck, liver or kidney cancer. The rearrangement links TRBV7-9 to TRBJ2-1; 8 positions agree with TRBD1. The sequencing here drew on CD4+ or CD8+ T cells sorted from blood, taken in a trial of the OX40 agonist ivuxolimab. The CDR3 coding sequence is TGTGCCAGCAGTCACCGACAGGGGACCTACAATGAGCAGTTCTTC. Protein product: CASSHRQGTYNEQFF.